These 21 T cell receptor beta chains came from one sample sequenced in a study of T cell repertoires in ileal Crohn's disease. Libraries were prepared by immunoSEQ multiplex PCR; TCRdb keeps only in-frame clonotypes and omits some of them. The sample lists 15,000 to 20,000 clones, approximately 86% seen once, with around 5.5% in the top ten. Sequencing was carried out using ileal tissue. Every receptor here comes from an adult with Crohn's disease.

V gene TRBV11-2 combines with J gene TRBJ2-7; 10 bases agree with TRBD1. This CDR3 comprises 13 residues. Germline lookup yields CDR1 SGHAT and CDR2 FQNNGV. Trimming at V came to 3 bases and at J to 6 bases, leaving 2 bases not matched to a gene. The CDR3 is CASSFDRGREQYF. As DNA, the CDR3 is TGTGCCAGCAGCTTCGACAGGGGGCGCGAGCAGTACTTC.

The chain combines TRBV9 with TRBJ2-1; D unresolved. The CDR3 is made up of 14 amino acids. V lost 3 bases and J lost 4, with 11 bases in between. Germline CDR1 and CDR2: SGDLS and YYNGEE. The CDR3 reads CASSATMWYNEQFF. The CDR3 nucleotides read TGTGCCAGCAGCGCCACTATGTGGTACAATGAGCAGTTCTTC.

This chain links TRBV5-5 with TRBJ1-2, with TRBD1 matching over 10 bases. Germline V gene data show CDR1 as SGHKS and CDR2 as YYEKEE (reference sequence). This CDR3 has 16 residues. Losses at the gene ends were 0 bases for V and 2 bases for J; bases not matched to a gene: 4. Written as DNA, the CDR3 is TGTGCCAGCAGCTTGGATGGACAGGGGGAAAACTATGGCTACACCTTC. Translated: CASSLDGQGENYGYTF.

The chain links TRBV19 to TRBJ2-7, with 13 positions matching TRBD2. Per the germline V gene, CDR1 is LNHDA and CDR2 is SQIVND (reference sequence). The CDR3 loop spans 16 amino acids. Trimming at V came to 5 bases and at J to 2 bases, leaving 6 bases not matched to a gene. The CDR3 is CASSSRTSGGTYEQYF. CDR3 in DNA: TGTGCCAGTAGTTCACGGACTAGCGGGGGAACCTACGAGCAGTACTTC.

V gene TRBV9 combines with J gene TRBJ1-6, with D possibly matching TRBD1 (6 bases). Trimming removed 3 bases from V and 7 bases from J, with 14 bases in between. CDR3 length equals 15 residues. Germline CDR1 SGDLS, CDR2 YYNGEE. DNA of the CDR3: TGTGCCAGCAGCGAGGGGAGGGGGGGGAATTCACCCCTCCACTTT. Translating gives CASSEGRGGNSPLHF.

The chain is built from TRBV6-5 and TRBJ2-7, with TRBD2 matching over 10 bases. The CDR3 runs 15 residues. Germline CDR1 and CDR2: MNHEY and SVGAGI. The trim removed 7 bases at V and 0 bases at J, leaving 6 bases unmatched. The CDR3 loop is CASTEREGPSYEQYF. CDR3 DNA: TGTGCCAGCACCGAGCGGGAGGGACCCTCCTACGAGCAGTACTTC.

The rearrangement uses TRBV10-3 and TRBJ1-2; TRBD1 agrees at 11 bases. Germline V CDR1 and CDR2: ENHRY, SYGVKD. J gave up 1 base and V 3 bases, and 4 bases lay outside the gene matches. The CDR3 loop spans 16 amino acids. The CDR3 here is CAISERGTGGNYGYTF. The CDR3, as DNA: TGTGCCATCAGTGAAAGGGGGACAGGGGGTAACTATGGCTACACCTTC.

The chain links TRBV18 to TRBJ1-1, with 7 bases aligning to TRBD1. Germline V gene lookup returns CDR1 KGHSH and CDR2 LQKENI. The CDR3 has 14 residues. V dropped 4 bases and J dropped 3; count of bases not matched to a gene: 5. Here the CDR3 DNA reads TGTGCCAGCTCACGCGGACAGGCCGACACTGAAGCTTTCTTT. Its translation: CASSRGQADTEAFF.

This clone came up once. CDR3 sequence (DNA): TGCGCCAGCAGCTTAGGGTCGACAGGGCTGGGGGAAAAACTGTTTTTT. Protein product: CASSLGSTGLGEKLFF. The chain has TRBV5-1 and TRBJ1-4; 7 bases fit TRBD1. Germline V gene lookup returns CDR1 SGHRS and CDR2 YFSETQ. The V gene end was trimmed by 2 bases and the J gene end by 8 bases; junction bases not matched to a gene: 12. The CDR3 loop spans 16 amino acids.

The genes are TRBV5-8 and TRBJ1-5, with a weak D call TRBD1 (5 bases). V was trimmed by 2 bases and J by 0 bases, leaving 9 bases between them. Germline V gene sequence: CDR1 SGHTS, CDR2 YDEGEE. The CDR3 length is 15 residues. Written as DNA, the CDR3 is TGTGCCAGCAGCTTCCCAGGGTATAGCAATCAGCCCCAGCATTTT. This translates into CASSFPGYSNQPQHF.

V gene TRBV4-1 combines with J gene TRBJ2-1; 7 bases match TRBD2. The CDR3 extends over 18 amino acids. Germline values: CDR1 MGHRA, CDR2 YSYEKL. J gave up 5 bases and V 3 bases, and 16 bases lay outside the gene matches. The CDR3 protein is CASSHFSRGGGRDNEQFF. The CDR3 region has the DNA TGCGCCAGCAGCCATTTTTCCCGGGGCGGCGGGAGAGACAATGAGCAGTTCTTC.

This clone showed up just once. CDR3 residues: CASSLVADQPQHF. CDR3 bases: TGTGCCAGCAGCTTAGTGGCAGATCAGCCCCAGCATTTT. J is TRBJ1-5 and V is TRBV7-9; D gene ambiguous. Germline V gene lookup returns CDR1 SEHNR and CDR2 FQNEAQ (reference sequence). V lost 1 base, J lost 5 bases, and 6 bases lay in between. The CDR3 covers 13 residues. The full variable domain, with the rest looked up from reference TRBV7-9 and TRBJ1-5, is DTGVSQNPRHKITKRGQNVTFRCDPISEHNRLYWYRQTLGQGPEFLTYFQNEAQLEKSRLLSDRFSAERPKGSFSTLEIQRTEQGDSAMYLCASSLVADQPQHFGDGTRLSIL.

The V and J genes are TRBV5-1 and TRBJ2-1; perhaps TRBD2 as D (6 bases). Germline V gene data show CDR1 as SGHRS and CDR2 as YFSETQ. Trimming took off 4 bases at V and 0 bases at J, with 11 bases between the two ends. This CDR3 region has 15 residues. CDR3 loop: CASSLGLSSYNEQFF. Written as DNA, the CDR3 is TGCGCCAGCAGCCTGGGACTGAGCTCCTACAATGAGCAGTTCTTC.

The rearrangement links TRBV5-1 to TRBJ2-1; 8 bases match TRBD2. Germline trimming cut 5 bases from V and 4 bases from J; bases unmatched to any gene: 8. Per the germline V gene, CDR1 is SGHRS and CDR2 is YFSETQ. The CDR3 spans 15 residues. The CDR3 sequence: CASSSTSGRYNEQFF. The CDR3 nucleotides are TGCGCCAGCAGTTCCACTAGCGGACGTTACAATGAGCAGTTCTTC.

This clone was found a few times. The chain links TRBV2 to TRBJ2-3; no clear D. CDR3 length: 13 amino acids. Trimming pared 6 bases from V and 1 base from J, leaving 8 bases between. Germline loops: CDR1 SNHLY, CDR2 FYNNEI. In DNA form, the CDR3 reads TGTGCCAGCAGCGACGAGGGCACAGATACGCAGTATTTT. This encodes CASSDEGTDTQYF.

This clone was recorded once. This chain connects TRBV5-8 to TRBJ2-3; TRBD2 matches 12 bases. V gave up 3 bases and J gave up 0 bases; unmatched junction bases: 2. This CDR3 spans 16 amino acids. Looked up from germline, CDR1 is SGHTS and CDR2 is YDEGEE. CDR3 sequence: CASSSGTSGSTDTQYF. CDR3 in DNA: TGTGCCAGCAGCTCCGGGACTAGCGGGAGCACAGATACGCAGTATTTT.

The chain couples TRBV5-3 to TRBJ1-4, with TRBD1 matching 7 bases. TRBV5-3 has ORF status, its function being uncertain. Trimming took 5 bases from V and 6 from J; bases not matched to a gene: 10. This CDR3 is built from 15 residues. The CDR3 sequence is CARSDGQAGHEKLFF. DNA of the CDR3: TGTGCCAGAAGTGATGGACAGGCAGGCCATGAAAAACTGTTTTTT.

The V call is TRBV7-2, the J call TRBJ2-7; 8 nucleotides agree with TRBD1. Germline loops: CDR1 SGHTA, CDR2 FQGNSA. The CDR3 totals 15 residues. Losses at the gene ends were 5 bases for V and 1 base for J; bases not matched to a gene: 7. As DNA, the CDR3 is TGTGCCAGCAGCACCTGGACAGGGAGGTCCTACGAGCAGTACTTC. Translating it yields CASSTWTGRSYEQYF.

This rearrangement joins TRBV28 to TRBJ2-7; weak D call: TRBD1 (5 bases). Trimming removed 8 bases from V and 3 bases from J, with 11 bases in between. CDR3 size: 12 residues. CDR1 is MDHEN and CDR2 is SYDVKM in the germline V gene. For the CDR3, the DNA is TGTGCCAGCGAAGGGGTTGGCTACGAGCAGTACTTC. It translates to CASEGVGYEQYF.

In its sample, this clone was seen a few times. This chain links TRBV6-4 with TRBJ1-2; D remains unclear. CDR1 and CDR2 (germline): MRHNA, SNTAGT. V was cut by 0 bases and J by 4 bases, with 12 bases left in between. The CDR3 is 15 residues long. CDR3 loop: CASSDSGEASYGYTF. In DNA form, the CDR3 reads TGTGCCAGCAGTGACTCTGGGGAGGCAAGCTATGGCTACACCTTC.

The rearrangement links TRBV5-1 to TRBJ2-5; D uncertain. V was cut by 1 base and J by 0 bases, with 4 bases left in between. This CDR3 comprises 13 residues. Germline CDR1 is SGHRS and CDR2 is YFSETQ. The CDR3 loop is CASSLSYQETQYF. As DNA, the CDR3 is TGCGCCAGCAGCTTGAGCTACCAAGAGACCCAGTACTTC.